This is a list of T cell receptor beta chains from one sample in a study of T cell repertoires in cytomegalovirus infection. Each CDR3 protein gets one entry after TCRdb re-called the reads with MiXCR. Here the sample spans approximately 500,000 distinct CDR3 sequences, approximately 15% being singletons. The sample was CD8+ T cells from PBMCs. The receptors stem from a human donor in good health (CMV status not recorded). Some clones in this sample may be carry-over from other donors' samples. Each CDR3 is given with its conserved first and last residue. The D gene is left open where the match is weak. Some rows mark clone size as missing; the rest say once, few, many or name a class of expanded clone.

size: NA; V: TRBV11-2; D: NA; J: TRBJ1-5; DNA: TGTGCCAGCAGCTACCGGGACAGCAATCAGCCCCAGCATTTT; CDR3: CASSYRDSNQPQHF
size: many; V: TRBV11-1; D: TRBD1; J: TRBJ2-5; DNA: TGTGCCAGCACCACCGACAGGGGGGGATCCCAAGAGACCCAGTACTTC; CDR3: CASTTDRGGSQETQYF
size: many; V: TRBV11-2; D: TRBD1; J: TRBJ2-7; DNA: TGTGCCAGCAGCACCCACAGGGGTCTCTACGAGCAGTACTTC; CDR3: CASSTHRGLYEQYF
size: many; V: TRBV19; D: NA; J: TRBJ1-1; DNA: TGTGCCAGTAGTCCCCACGAGGGTGGAACTGAAGCTTTCTTT; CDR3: CASSPHEGGTEAFF
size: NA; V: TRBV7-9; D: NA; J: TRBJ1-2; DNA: TGTGCCAGCAGCCGCCCGGGTTCGGGGAGGAACTATGGCTACACCTTC; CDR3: CASSRPGSGRNYGYTF
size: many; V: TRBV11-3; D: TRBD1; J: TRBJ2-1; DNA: TGTGCCAGCAGCCCCCGACAGGGGGTGCCCTACAATGAGCAGTTCTTC; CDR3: CASSPRQGVPYNEQFF
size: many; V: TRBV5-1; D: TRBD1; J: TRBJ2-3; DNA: TGCGCCAGCAGCAGGGACAGGGAAACCGGGGGAGATACGCAGTATTTT; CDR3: CASSRDRETGGDTQYF
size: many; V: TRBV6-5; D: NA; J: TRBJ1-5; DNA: TGTGCCAGCAGTCCCTCCCTACTCAATCAGCCCCAGCATTTT; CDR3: CASSPSLLNQPQHF
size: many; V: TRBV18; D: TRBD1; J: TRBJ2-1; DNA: TGTGCCAGCTCACCCCGAAAAACCCCCAGGACAGGGGAATCCGTCAATGAGCAGTTCTTC; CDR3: CASSPRKTPRTGESVNEQFF
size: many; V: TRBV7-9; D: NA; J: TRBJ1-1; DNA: TGTGCCAGCAGCTCGGGGACAAGGAACACTGAAGCTTTCTTT; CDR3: CASSSGTRNTEAFF
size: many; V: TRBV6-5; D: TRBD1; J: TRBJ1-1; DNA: TGTGCCAGCAGTTACTCCACGACAGGGGGCTCTGAAGCTTTCTTT; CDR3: CASSYSTTGGSEAFF
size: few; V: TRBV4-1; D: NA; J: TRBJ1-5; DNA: TGCGCCAGCAGCCAAGATCACGTAGAAAGCAATCAGCCCCAGCATTTT; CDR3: CASSQDHVESNQPQHF
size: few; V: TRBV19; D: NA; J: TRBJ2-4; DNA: TGTGCCAGTAGTCTCGACGAGGGACTAGCCAAAAACATTCAGTACTTC; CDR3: CASSLDEGLAKNIQYF
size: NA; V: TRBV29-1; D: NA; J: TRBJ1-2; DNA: TGCAGCGTTGAAACCTGGCGGGACGGTGTTAACTATGGCGGCTACACCTTC; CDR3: CSVETWRDGVNYGGYTF
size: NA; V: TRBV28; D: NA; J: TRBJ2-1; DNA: TGTGCCAGCGGGACCCTCCCGAGAAATGAGCAGTTCTTC; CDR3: CASGTLPRNEQFF
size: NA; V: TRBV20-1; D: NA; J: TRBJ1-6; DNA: TGCAGTGTTAGTGACAGATATAATTCACCCCTCCACTTT; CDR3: CSVSDRYNSPLHF
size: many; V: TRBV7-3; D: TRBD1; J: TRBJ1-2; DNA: TGTGCCAGCAGAATAGGGGACAGTAACCGCTCTAACTATGGCTACACCTTC; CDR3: CASRIGDSNRSNYGYTF
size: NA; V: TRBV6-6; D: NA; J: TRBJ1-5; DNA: TGTGCCAGCAGTTACTCCGCCCGGGAAGCCACGCATTTT; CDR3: CASSYSAREATHF